This T cell receptor (beta chain) was identified during a study of blood T cell repertoires in COVID-19. Study as a whole: There were acute and convalescent COVID-19 samples, and they came from the United States, Italy and Spain.

V was cut by 2 bases and J by 8 bases, with 7 bases left in between. The germline gives CDR1 SGHDT, CDR2 YYEEEE. The CDR3 runs to 12 residues. In this sample, this clone turned up once. In the authors' workflow: Nucleated cell counts were estimated from reference gene primer amplification. Repertoires were generated with immunoSEQ multiplex PCR, while TCRdb's copy carries only in-frame clones and drops some. The V and J calls and clone size come from that table; D and trimming were worked out from the DNA. The table lists 35,000 to 45,000 clones, approximately 86% of them singletons, with about 60% in the top ten.

Sequencing used peripheral blood. This sequence joins TRBV5-6 and TRBJ1-4; D is ambiguous. The receptor comes from a man in his sixties or seventies with acute or convalescent COVID-19. The CDR3, as DNA: TGTGCCAGCAGCTTATCGTTCGAAAAACTGTTTTTT. Protein: CASSLSFEKLFF. The whole variable domain, remainder taken from reference TRBV5-6 and TRBJ1-4, is DAGVTQSPTHLIKTRGQQVTLRCSPKSGHDTVSWYQQALGQGPQFIFQYYEEEERQRGNFPDRFSGHQFPNYSSELNVNALLLGDSALYLCASSLSFEKLFFGSGTQLSVL.